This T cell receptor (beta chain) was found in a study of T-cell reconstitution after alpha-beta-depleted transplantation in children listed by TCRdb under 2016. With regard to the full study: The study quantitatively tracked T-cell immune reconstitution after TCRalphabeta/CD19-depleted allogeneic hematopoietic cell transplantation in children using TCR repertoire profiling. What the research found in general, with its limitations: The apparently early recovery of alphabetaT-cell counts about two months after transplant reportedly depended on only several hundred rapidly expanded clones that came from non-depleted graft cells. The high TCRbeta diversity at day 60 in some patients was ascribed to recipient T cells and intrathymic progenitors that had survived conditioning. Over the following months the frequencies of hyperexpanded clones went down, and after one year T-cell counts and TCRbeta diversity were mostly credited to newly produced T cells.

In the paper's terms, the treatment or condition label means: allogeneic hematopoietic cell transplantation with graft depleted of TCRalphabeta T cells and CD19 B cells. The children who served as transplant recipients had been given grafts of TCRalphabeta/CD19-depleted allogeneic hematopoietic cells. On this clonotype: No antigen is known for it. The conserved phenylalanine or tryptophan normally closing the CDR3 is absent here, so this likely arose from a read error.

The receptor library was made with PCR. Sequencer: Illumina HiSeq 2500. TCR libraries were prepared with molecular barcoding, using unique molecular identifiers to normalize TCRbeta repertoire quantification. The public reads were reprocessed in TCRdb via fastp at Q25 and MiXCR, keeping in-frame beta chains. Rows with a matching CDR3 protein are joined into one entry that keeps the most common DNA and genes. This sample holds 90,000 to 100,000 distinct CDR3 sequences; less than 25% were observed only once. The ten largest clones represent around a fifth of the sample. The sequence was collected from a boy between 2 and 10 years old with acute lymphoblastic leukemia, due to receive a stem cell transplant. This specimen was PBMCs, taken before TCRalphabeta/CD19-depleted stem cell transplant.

The DNA sequence is given as TGTGCCACCAGCCCATGGACTAGCGGGAGAGAGACCCAGTACATC. Its protein reads: CATSPWTSGRETQYI. Recombination joined TRBV15 with TRBJ2-5; 13 middle bases align to TRBD2. Inclusive of both ends, the CDR3 amounts to 15 amino acids. This entry keeps only the CDR3 DNA: 45 bases, framed from base 1. According to the germline V gene (reference sequence), CDR1 reads LNHNV and CDR2 reads YYDKDF. V is trimmed back by 5 bases and J by 4 bases, and the junction contains 4 bases that no gene match accounts for.